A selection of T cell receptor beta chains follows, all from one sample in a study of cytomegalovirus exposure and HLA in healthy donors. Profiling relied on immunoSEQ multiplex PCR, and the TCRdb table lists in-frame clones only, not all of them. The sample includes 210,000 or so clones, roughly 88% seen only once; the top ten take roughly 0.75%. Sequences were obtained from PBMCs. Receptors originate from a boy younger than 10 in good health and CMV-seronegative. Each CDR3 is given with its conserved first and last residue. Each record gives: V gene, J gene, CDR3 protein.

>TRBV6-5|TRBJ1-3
CASALGGASGNTIYF
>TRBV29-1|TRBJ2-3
CSVDGGSPDTQYF
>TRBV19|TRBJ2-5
CASSTRNHRGTQYF
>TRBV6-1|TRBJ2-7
CASRGDFSYEQYF
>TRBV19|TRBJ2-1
CASRRGSSYNEQFF
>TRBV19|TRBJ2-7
CASSIWGGGPDEQYF
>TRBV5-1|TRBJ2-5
CASRTGREETQYF
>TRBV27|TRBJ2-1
CASSLSRQNEQFF
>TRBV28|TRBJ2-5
CASSPRVVETQYF
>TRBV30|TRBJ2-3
CAWSNGGGPEDTQYF
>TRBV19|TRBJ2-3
CASSVTSGGRADTQYF
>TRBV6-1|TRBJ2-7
CASTDRRGPPYEQYF
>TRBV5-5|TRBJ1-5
CASSLDRGTHQPQHF
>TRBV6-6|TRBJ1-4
CASSYSRADVNEKLFF
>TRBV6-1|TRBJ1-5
CASTETGVGNQPQHF
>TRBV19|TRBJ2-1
CASSIGLAVGNEQFF
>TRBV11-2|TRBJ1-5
CASSRGFHSNQPQHF
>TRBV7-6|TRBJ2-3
CASSPLIAGGADTQYF
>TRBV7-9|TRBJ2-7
CASSLGNRDDYEQYF
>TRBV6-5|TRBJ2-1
CASTREGEQFF
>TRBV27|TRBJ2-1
CASSFGGREGGNEQFF
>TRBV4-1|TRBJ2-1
CASRGRGRLAGVRQFF
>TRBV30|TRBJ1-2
CAWRRPGQGDGYTF
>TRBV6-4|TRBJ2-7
CASSVDGTGSYEQYF
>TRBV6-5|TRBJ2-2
CASSSKLAANTGELFF